The 23 T cell receptor beta chains below come from one sample, sequenced in a study of blood T cell repertoires in COVID-19. Assay used: immunoSEQ multiplex PCR; TCRdb lists only in-frame clones, some missing. The data contain 110,000 to 150,000 clones, about four fifths of them singletons. The sequenced sample consisted of peripheral blood. These receptors were taken from a human donor in a cohort sampled during active COVID-19.

The V gene is TRBV5-1, the J gene TRBJ1-1; 9 nucleotides line up with TRBD1. V lost 3 bases and J lost 5; bases outside the gene matches: 11. Germline V CDR1 and CDR2: SGHRS, YFSETQ. This CDR3 region has 16 residues. The CDR3 DNA is TGCGCCAGCAGCTCCTCACCCGGGACAGGGCGAACTGAAGCTTTCTTT. It translates to CASSSSPGTGRTEAFF.

The gene calls are TRBV7-8 and TRBJ2-3, with TRBD2 matching over 10 bases. The CDR3 spans 16 residues. The germline V gene has CDR1 SGHVS and CDR2 FQNEAQ. V was clipped by 5 bases and J by 6 bases; unmatched bases: 11. CDR3 protein: CASSPASGSFPDTQYF. DNA of the CDR3: TGTGCCAGCAGCCCAGCTAGCGGGAGTTTTCCGGATACGCAGTATTTT. Drawing the rest from reference TRBV7-8 and TRBJ2-3, the complete variable domain is GAGVSQSPRYKVAKRGQDVALRCDPISGHVSLFWYQQALGQGPEFLTYFQNEAQLDKSGLPSDRFFAERPEGSVSTLKIQRTQQEDSAVYLCASSPASGSFPDTQYFGPGTRLTVL.

Turning to this clone: A read error may account for a junction end that differs from germline. The rearrangement joins TRBV30 to TRBJ1-1, with unresolved D. The CDR3 loop spans 8 amino acids. Germline V lookup: CDR1 GTSNPN, CDR2 SVGIG (reference sequence). As DNA, the CDR3 is TGCAGGAACACTGAAGCTTTCTTT. Encoded protein: CRNTEAFF.

The chain joins TRBV19 to TRBJ1-5; D is possibly TRBD1 (5 bases). The CDR3 is 16 amino acids. Germline V gene sequence: CDR1 LNHDA, CDR2 SQIVND (reference sequence). V was trimmed by 1 base and J by 3 bases, leaving 13 bases between them. As DNA, the CDR3 is TGTGCCAGTAGTATAGGGAGGGGAATCGACAATCAGCCCCAGCATTTT. Protein product: CASSIGRGIDNQPQHF.

The CDR3 is CASSFREKLYGYTF. Written as DNA, the CDR3 is TGTGCCAGCAGTTTTAGGGAGAAACTATATGGCTACACCTTC. The chain recombines TRBV28 with TRBJ1-2; D ambiguous. The CDR3 sequence is 14 residues long. From germline, CDR1 is MDHEN and CDR2 SYDVKM. V dropped 3 bases and J dropped 5 bases, with 13 bases sitting between them.

This chain links TRBV5-1 with TRBJ2-7; D may be TRBD2 (5 bases). This CDR3 is 12 amino acids long. From germline, CDR1 is SGHRS and CDR2 YFSETQ. V was shortened by 3 bases and J by 1 base, with 5 bases between the two germline ends. In DNA, the CDR3 is TGCGCCAGCAGCTCGGGATCCTACGAGCAGTACTTC. Its translation: CASSSGSYEQYF.

The chain employs TRBV7-2 and TRBJ1-5; no clear D gene. The CDR3 is made up of 14 amino acids. Trimming took off 5 bases at V and 6 bases at J, with 14 bases between the two ends. Germline-derived CDR1 and CDR2 are SGHTA and FQGNSA. DNA for the CDR3: TGTGCCAGCAGCAAAACCGGCCCTAGTCAGCCCCAGCATTTT. It codes for CASSKTGPSQPQHF.

This rearrangement joins TRBV18 to TRBJ2-5; tentatively, D is TRBD1 (5 bases). The germline V gene encodes CDR1 KGHSH and CDR2 LQKENI. The V end lost 3 bases, the J end lost 5 bases, and 10 bases lay between the germline ends. The CDR3 runs to 13 residues. CDR3 DNA sequence: TGTGCCAGCTCACCCGGACATGGGGAGACCCAGTACTTC. This encodes CASSPGHGETQYF.

CDR3 sequence: CASSIWTWCCEQFF. In DNA, the CDR3 is TGTGCCAGTAGTATTTGGACTTGGTGTTGCGAGCAGTTCTTC. The chain joins TRBV19 to TRBJ2-1; possible D gene TRBD2, 5 bases. Germline lookup yields CDR1 LNHDA and CDR2 SQIVND (reference sequence). CDR3 size: 14 residues. Between the trimmed V and J ends, which lost 3 bases and 10 bases, there was a span of 16 bases.

The CDR3, as DNA: TGTGCCATCAGGGTGACTAGCGGCTCCTACGAGCAGTACTTC. Its translation is CAIRVTSGSYEQYF. The gene calls are TRBV10-3 and TRBJ2-7; TRBD2 agrees at 9 bases. V shed 6 bases, J shed 0 bases, and the junction held 3 bases outside the gene matches. In germline, CDR1 is ENHRY, CDR2 SYGVKD. The CDR3 runs to 14 residues.

With regard to this clone: The same CDR3 can be traced to other DNA sequences in this sample. This chain joins TRBV28 and TRBJ1-5, with a weak D call TRBD1 (6 bases). CDR1 is MDHEN, CDR2 SYDVKM, per germline. The ends were cut back, 5 bases at V and 0 bases at J, with 8 bases in the middle. This CDR3 has 14 residues. DNA of the CDR3: TGTGCCAGCAGTCTCAGGGGTAGCAATCAGCCCCAGCATTTT. This codes for CASSLRGSNQPQHF.

The rearrangement uses TRBV18 and TRBJ1-6; TRBD1 matches at 9 bases. There are 15 residues in the CDR3. Germline V CDR1 and CDR2: KGHSH, LQKENI. V trimming: 5 bases; J trimming: 6 bases; junction bases outside the gene matches: 5. The CDR3 protein is CASSKGQGANSPLHF. CDR3 DNA sequence: TGTGCCAGCTCAAAGGGACAGGGTGCTAATTCACCCCTCCACTTT.

The chain recombines TRBV19 with TRBJ2-1, with no clear D. Trimming cost V 0 bases and J 6 bases, with 12 bases left between them. Per the germline V gene, CDR1 is LNHDA and CDR2 is SQIVND (reference sequence). CDR3 size: 15 residues. CDR3 residues: CASSIEAAPGNEQFF. As DNA, the CDR3 is TGTGCCAGTAGTATAGAGGCGGCTCCTGGCAATGAGCAGTTCTTC.

This sequence joins TRBV6-5 and TRBJ1-3, with 7 bases fitting TRBD1. The CDR3 is 16 amino acids. Trimming removed 0 bases from V and 5 bases from J; junction bases left unmatched: 7. Germline CDR1 MNHEY, CDR2 SVGAGI. This CDR3 reads CASSYSTGQIRNTIYF. CDR3 nucleotides: TGTGCCAGCAGTTACTCGACAGGGCAGATAAGAAACACCATATATTTT.

The chain couples TRBV28 to TRBJ2-7; 8 nucleotides agree with TRBD1. Trimming cost V 7 bases and J 0 bases; bases outside gene matches: 5. This CDR3 spans 14 amino acids. Germline V gene data show CDR1 as MDHEN and CDR2 as SYDVKM. CDR3 protein: CASITGTGSYEQYF. The CDR3 region has the DNA TGTGCCAGCATCACTGGGACAGGCTCCTACGAGCAGTACTTC.

This clone was observed a handful of times. The V gene is TRBV5-1, the J gene TRBJ1-2; D is unresolved. Trimming pared 7 bases from V and 6 bases from J, leaving 22 bases between. Germline V gene sequence: CDR1 SGHRS, CDR2 YFSETQ. The CDR3 consists of 15 residues. CDR3 sequence: CASQATVSSTNGYTF. In DNA form, the CDR3 reads TGCGCCAGCCAAGCAACAGTATCCTCGACTAATGGCTACACCTTC. Full variable domain (missing parts from reference TRBV5-1 and TRBJ1-2): KAGVTQTPRYLIKTRGQQVTLSCSPISGHRSVSWYQQTPGQGLQFLFEYFSETQRNKGNFPGRFSGRQFSNSRSEMNVSTLELGDSALYLCASQATVSSTNGYTFGSGTRLTVV.

CDR3 loop: CASSDTLGGKAFF. The CDR3 DNA sequence: TGTGCCAGCAGTGATACTCTTGGCGGAAAAGCTTTCTTT. V gene TRBV28 combines with J gene TRBJ1-1; D is unresolved. Between the trimmed V and J ends, which lost 5 bases and 9 bases, there was a span of 16 bases. Per the germline V gene, CDR1 is MDHEN and CDR2 is SYDVKM. CDR3 length: 13 amino acids.

This chain connects TRBV11-3 to TRBJ2-1; maybe TRBD1 (6 bases). The germline CDR1 and CDR2 sequences are SGHNT and YENEEA. The V end was cut by 5 bases, the J end by 8 bases, with 19 bases between. CDR3 length: 15 amino acids. Here the CDR3 DNA reads TGTGCCAGCAGCCTCGGACAGTCGCCCGTCGATGAGCAGTTCTTC. It is translated as CASSLGQSPVDEQFF.

J is TRBJ2-3 and V is TRBV7-9; D may be TRBD2 (6 bases). The CDR3 totals 12 residues. Germline V gives CDR1 SEHNR, CDR2 FQNEAQ (reference sequence). Between the trimmed V and J ends, which lost 6 bases and 5 bases, there was a span of 9 bases. The CDR3 coding sequence is TGTGCCAGCAGATTGGGGGGAGATACGCAGTATTTT. Its translation is CASRLGGDTQYF. The complete variable domain, with remaining parts taken from reference TRBV7-9 and TRBJ2-3, reads DTGVSQNPRHKITKRGQNVTFRCDPISEHNRLYWYRQTLGQGPEFLTYFQNEAQLEKSRLLSDRFSAERPKGSFSTLEIQRTEQGDSAMYLCASRLGGDTQYFGPGTRLTVL.

This chain links TRBV4-1 with TRBJ1-3; D gene ambiguous. Germline V gene sequence: CDR1 MGHRA, CDR2 YSYEKL. With 1 base removed from V and 4 bases from J, the gap between germline ends came to 11 bases. This CDR3 spans 15 amino acids. The CDR3 reads CASSQGPSRGNTIYF. For the CDR3, the DNA is TGCGCCAGCAGCCAAGGGCCGTCGAGGGGAAACACCATATATTTT.

The chain combines TRBV29-1 with TRBJ2-3, with 8 positions matching TRBD2. The junction had 3 bases not matched to a gene; V was cut back by 6 bases and J by 1 base. The CDR3 spans 13 residues. Germline V gene sequence: CDR1 SQVTM, CDR2 ANQGSEA. CDR3 DNA: TGCAGCGTGACGACTAGCGGCACAGATACGCAGTATTTT. Translation: CSVTTSGTDTQYF.

Note on this clone: Other DNA sequences in this specimen translate into the identical CDR3. The chain joins TRBV7-2 to TRBJ1-3; D is unclear. The CDR3 covers 15 residues. The ends were cut back, 1 base at V and 0 bases at J, with 7 bases in the middle. Germline V lookup: CDR1 SGHTA, CDR2 FQGNSA. The CDR3: CASSLDPSSGNTIYF. Here the CDR3 DNA reads TGTGCCAGCAGCTTAGATCCGAGCTCTGGAAACACCATATATTTT.

The genes are TRBV6-6 and TRBJ2-1; 13 nucleotides line up with TRBD2. This CDR3 has 16 residues. J lost 7 bases, V lost 5 bases, and 8 bases had no gene match. The germline CDR1 and CDR2 sequences are MNHNY and SVGAGI (reference sequence). This CDR3 is CASSSLGTSGTNEQFF. The CDR3 DNA reads TGTGCCAGCAGTAGCCTTGGGACTAGCGGGACAAATGAGCAGTTCTTC.